This T cell receptor beta chain derives from a study of Ad26.COV2.S vaccination and SARS-CoV-2 variants. As for treatment: some 20 received Ad26.COV2.S at low or high dose, single or two shots; 5 received placebo; per-sample allocation not given. On day 63 after the first injection, vaccine and placebo recipients gave samples. Between the trimmed V and J ends, which lost 0 bases and 6 bases, there was a span of 15 bases. Germline V lookup: CDR1 LNHDA, CDR2 SQIVND (reference sequence). This CDR3 is built from 15 residues. Clones were read by immunoSEQ multiplex PCR, and TCRdb kept only the in-frame ones, dropping some. This sample yields fewer than 500,000 clones, of which less than 95% are seen a single time; 4.3% belongs to the top ten.

The material sequenced was peripheral blood, taken in a trial of Ad26.COV2.S vaccine versus placebo. The chain links TRBV19 to TRBJ2-7, with unresolved D. The sequence derives from a person between 18 and 65 years old who received the Ad26.COV2.S COVID-19 vaccine or a placebo. The CDR3 loop reads CASSIDRPGAGEQYF. CDR3 bases: TGTGCCAGTAGTATAGACCGGCCGGGCGCTGGCGAGCAGTACTTC. The variable domain in full, with the rest retrieved from reference TRBV19 and TRBJ2-7, is DGGITQSPKYLFRKEGQNVTLSCEQNLNHDAMYWYRQDPGQGLRLIYYSQIVNDFQKGDIAEGYSVSREKKESFPLTVTSAQKNPTAFYLCASSIDRPGAGEQYFGPGTRLTVT.